This T cell receptor (beta chain) was obtained from a study of cytomegalovirus exposure and HLA in healthy donors. Donors sampled were nominally healthy, though unrecorded immune exposures were likely. Whole-study results and caveats: Researchers reported from a later analysis that most CMV-associated TCR beta chains appeared HLA-restricted. The classifier reportedly diagnosed cytomegalovirus status with high sensitivity and specificity. Exclusion as indistinguishable affected some V segments, including TRBV6-2 and TRBV6-3.

This clone appeared a few times. Its antigen is unknown. CDR1 is SGHNT and CDR2 is YYREEE in the germline V gene (reference sequence). The CDR3 spans 17 residues. The V segment lost 2 bases and the J segment 1 base; nucleotides outside the gene matches: 8. The PCR contained 60 Vbeta and 13 Jbeta primers. Sequencing was performed with immunoSEQ multiplex PCR; in TCRdb, only in-frame clones are kept and a portion is missing. The sample yields about 110,000 clones, 55% to 65% seen once. The J gene is TRBJ2-3, the V gene TRBV5-4; TRBD2 matches 9 bases. The source is a man aged 25 to 45 in good health and CMV-seropositive. Sequenced input: PBMCs. The CDR3 reads CASSFRRGGPGTDTQYF. The CDR3 coding sequence is TGTGCCAGCAGCTTTCGGCGGGGGGGCCCTGGCACAGATACGCAGTATTTT.